The next 2 T cell receptor beta chains were all read from a single sample in a study of T cells in women clearing cervical HPV infection. Only in-frame clones appear in the TCRdb table, and some are missing; sequencing was by immunoSEQ multiplex PCR. Listed are around 22,000 clones; over 9% falls within the top ten. Sequences were obtained from blood buffy coat. These receptors were taken from a woman aged 18 to 75 with a cervical HPV16 infection that either progressed to CIN3+ or cleared (not recorded which).

A word on this clone: The CDR3 is cut off 3 residues early in the read; its end comes from the germline J gene. The J gene is TRBJ2-3, the V gene TRBV30, with TRBD1 matching over 9 bases. The ends lost 5 bases at V and 6 bases at J; junction bases unmatched: 9. The CDR3 spans 14 residues. CDR1 is GTSNPN and CDR2 is SVGIG in the germline V gene (reference sequence). The CDR3 DNA, read in part, is TGTGCCTGGGAACCGGGACAGGGTACGGATACG. As protein: CAWEPGQGTDT. The whole CDR3 reads CAWEPGQGTDTQYF.

Regarding this clone: The missing CDR3 end, 3 residues past where the read stops, is filled in from the germline J gene. The V gene is TRBV19, the J gene TRBJ2-3; perhaps TRBD2 as D (7 bases). This CDR3 comprises 13 residues. CDR1 LNHDA and CDR2 SQIVND come from the germline V gene (reference sequence). The part of the CDR3 DNA that was read is TGTGCCACCTCGGGGGGCGGTCAAGAGACG. Amino acid sequence: CATSGGGQET. The whole CDR3 protein reads CATSGGGQETQYF.